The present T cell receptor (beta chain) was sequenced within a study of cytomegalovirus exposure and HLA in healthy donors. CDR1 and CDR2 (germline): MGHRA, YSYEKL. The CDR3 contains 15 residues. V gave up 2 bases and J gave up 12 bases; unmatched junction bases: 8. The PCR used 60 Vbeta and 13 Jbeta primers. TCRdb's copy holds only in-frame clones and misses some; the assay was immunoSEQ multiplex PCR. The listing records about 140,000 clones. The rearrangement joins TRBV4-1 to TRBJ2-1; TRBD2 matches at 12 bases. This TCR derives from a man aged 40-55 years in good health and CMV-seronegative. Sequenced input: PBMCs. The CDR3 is CASSQRLAGEMRQFF. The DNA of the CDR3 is TGCGCCAGCAGCCAACGACTAGCGGGGGAAATGCGGCAGTTCTTC.